This T cell receptor (beta chain) was sequenced for a study of tumor-infiltrating lymphocytes in oesophageal squamous cell carcinoma. TCRdb reprocessed the PCR reads with MiXCR, giving one entry per CDR3 protein. The data contain over 10,000 distinct CDR3 sequences, under 65% of them singletons. Germline loops: CDR1 SGHTA, CDR2 FQGNSA. The CDR3 extends over 11 amino acids. The source is a female donor with esophageal squamous cell carcinoma. The sequenced sample was esophageal tumor tissue. The chain carries TRBV7-2 and TRBJ2-7; D is unclear. The closer fit of TRBJ2-4 to the DNA end suggests the J call may be wrong. CDR3 bases: TGTGCCAGCAGCTTAAACCTCATTCAGTACTTC. It specifies CASSLNLIQYF.